Given below is one T cell receptor beta chain in context. The antigen it binds to is not known. No base quality values were provided; no much bigger clone lies one nucleotide off. The record originates from a study of T cell responses to AZD1222 COVID-19 vaccine (dated by TCRdb to about 2021). Study-level background: TCR sequencing was performed for 233 trial participants, of whom 200 to 220 were given two doses of AZD1222 and approximately 26 were given two doses of MenACWY control vaccine. Trial participants were enrolled by age into subgroups of 18-55, 56-69 and 70-plus years, and around 150, 28 and 57 TCR-sequenced participants, respectively, were included in these subgroups.

The CDR3 regions of human TCRbeta chains were subjected to immunosequencing. From the authors' description of their analysis: TCRs in the repertoires were matched against a reference library of SARS-CoV-2-specific TCRs that had been generated with the MIRA antigen-specificity platform. Breadth was defined as the fraction of unique TCRs that were SARS-CoV-2-associated. Depth was defined as the fraction of total T cells that were SARS-CoV-2-associated. Using the MIRA data, every spike-specific TCR was mapped to the spike region that the TCR reacted to and assigned to either a CD4 or a CD8 class. Log10-transformed breadth and depth values were compared by one-way ANOVA with Sidak's multiple comparisons tests. This is the immuneACCESS table as TCRdb keeps it, with only in-frame sequences that have V and J called. A part of the clones is gone; compared with another copy, unresolved V genes explain less than half, and the rest is unexplained. Clonal size and the V and J genes are those of that table, whereas D and trimming came from the DNA. The sample data list 150,000 to 200,000 clones, and just over 90% of these were observed just once. Of the sample, 3.5% to 4% is held by the ten largest clones.

Cut back by 2 bases and 1 base, the V and J ends lie 11 bases apart. CDR1 is given as GTSNPN and CDR2 as SVGIG, both from the germline V gene (reference sequence). Reading from cysteine to phenylalanine, the CDR3 counts 14 amino acids. The CDR3 DNA has 42 bases and is translated from base 1. The paper's findings and limits, for the study overall: The 56-69-year group was small, and its depth increase did not reach significance, likely because of low power. Participants were mostly white British and included more females than males, and it was suggested by the authors that clonal diversity may have been underestimated. Conclusions about previously exposed vaccinees are limited because only a handful of AZD1222 recipients were SARS-CoV-2 seropositive at baseline. CD4 TCRs associated with the vaccine covered the entire spike protein, and the dominant responses were in regions 160-218 and 743-854. Reportedly, almost half of the unique spike-specific TCRs recognized epitopes lying outside the regions that are mutated in the B.1.351 and B.1.1.7 variants. Because no day 14 peak-response samples were available, repertoires were characterized only after the peak T cell response. Spike-specific TCR breadth and depth rose significantly after two AZD1222 doses compared with day 0 and with MenACWY recipients.

The time point label, as the study defines it: about 28 days (+/-7) after the second vaccine dose. Explained via the paper, the treatment or condition label denotes: meningococcal conjugate vaccine given as trial control. Vaccinee samples came from UK trials COV001 and COV002, including a single-blind randomized controlled phase 2/3 trial of AZD1222 (ChAdOx1 nCoV-19) in healthy adults. Trial participant PBMC samples were collected at day 0 and day 28 after the second dose for TCRbeta chain sequencing. This chain joins TRBV30 to TRBJ1-1; confidence is insufficient to name the D gene. The specimen was peripheral blood, collected 28 days after the second dose of the MenACWY control vaccine. The TCR originated in an adult who received the MenACWY meningococcal vaccine as a control. The sequenced DNA is TGTGCCTGGAGTATATCCAGCGAGAACACTGAAGCTTTCTTT. Its translation reads: CAWSISSENTEAFF.